This TCR beta chain emerged from a study of CD8+CD57+ T cells in acquired aplastic anemia. Study summary: Sorted CD4+ and CD8+ cells gave a mean 3.2 ug DNA, range roughly 0.2 to 27.4 ug.

Germline CDR1 MDHEN, CDR2 SYDVKM. V was pared by 5 bases and J by 8 bases, with 9 bases between. The CDR3 has 11 residues. Individuals selected for sequencing had exhibited CD8+CD57+ cell expansion on flow cytometry. Genomic DNA templated the TCR beta VDJ and CDR3 profiling. Each CDR3 protein gets one entry after TCRdb re-called the reads with MiXCR. Here the sample spans roughly 200,000 distinct CDR3 sequences, roughly two thirds being singletons. This sequence was found in a human donor with aplastic anemia. Specimen: sorted CD4+, CD8+, or CD8+CD57+ T cells (not recorded which) from PBMCs. V usage is TRBV28 and J usage is TRBJ1-1; perhaps TRBD1 as D (5 bases). In nucleotides, the CDR3 is TGTGCCAGCAGTGAAAGGACAGAAGCTTTCTTT. It codes for CASSERTEAFF.